This TCR beta chain appears in the sequencing data of a study of T cells after yellow fever vaccination. Template switching with 5'RACE generated the TCR cDNA and added a universal primer site and UMIs. MiXCR was run by TCRdb on the 5' RACE reads, yielding one entry per CDR3 protein. The repertoire has about 320,000 distinct CDR3 sequences, around 12% of them found once; the top ten carry 2.5% to 4%. The V segment lost 5 bases and the J segment 4 bases; nucleotides outside the gene matches: 8. Germline values: CDR1 MNHEY, CDR2 SMNVEV (reference sequence). This CDR3 spans 15 amino acids. The chain links TRBV27 to TRBJ1-1, with 9 bases identical to TRBD1. Specimen: CD4+ T cells sorted from PBMCs, collected 15 days after the yellow fever booster vaccination. The TCR comes from a man between 18 and 35 years old who received the YFV17D yellow fever vaccine. CDR3 bases: TGTGCCAGCAGTCCATACAGGGGGCGGCTCACTGAAGCTTTCTTT. This gives the protein CASSPYRGRLTEAFF.